The sequence of this T cell receptor (beta chain) was determined in a study of spatial heterogeneity in lung cancer. Study-wide background: Fewer alpha-chain than beta-chain sequences were consistently detected. The mean occurrence of each unique TCR and UMI combination in raw reads exceeded ten.

Study-level findings and limits: At tumor resection, ubiquitous expanded TCRs were detected in blood more often than later.

CDR3 length: 18 residues. With V trimmed by 3 bases and J by 0 bases, 13 bases remained unmatched. CDR1 is MNHNS and CDR2 is SASEGT in the germline V gene. This sample's time point: sample taken at primary tumor resection. Frozen PBMC, nontumor lung or tumor provided whole RNA, which was sequenced unsorted. This clonotype has more than one count but fewer than ten. Antigen: not known. TCRdb re-called the 5' RACE reads with MiXCR, one entry per CDR3 protein. The sample gives some 87,000 distinct CDR3 sequences, 7.5% to 10% of which show up once; about 7% is in the top ten. This TCR was sampled from a male donor with early-stage non-small cell lung cancer. Sample: PBMCs, taken at surgery. J is TRBJ1-2 and V is TRBV6-1; 7 bases match TRBD1. The CDR3 DNA reads as TGTGCCAGCAGTGACAGAATCCGGGACAGCAAGGCTAACTATGGCTACACCTTC. It yields the protein CASSDRIRDSKANYGYTF.